Listed here are 29 T cell receptor beta chains from one sample, sequenced in a study of blood T cells in healthy people across ages. For the second PCR, which ran for 7 to 11 cycles, a sample-barcoded 5' primer and a J-beta primer mix were used. TCRdb reanalysed the 5' RACE reads using MiXCR and keeps one entry per CDR3 protein. The table has hundreds of thousands of distinct CDR3 sequences, about 30% seen once. The sample comprised blood. The receptors come from a woman at least 80 years old in good health.

This clonotype was recorded at least ten times. J is TRBJ2-7 and V is TRBV2; maybe TRBD1 (5 bases). Per germline, CDR1 SNHLY and CDR2 FYNNEI. The CDR3 consists of 14 residues. The ends were cut back, 8 bases at V and 4 bases at J, with 18 bases in the middle. The CDR3 region has the DNA TGTGCCAGCGATGGGGCAAAGGGAAGATACGAGCAGTACTTC. This encodes CASDGAKGRYEQYF. The variable domain in full, with the rest retrieved from reference TRBV2 and TRBJ2-7, is EPEVTQTPSHQVTQMGQEVILRCVPISNHLYFYWYRQILGQKVEFLVSFYNNEISEKSEIFDDQFSVERPDGSNFTLKIRSTKLEDSAMYFCASDGAKGRYEQYFGPGTRLTVT.

This clonotype has ten or more counts. The CDR3 coding sequence is TGTGCCAGCAGCTTGGAAACTGGACAGGGGGCTGGCTACACCTTC. Amino acid sequence: CASSLETGQGAGYTF. The gene calls are TRBV5-8 and TRBJ1-2; TRBD1 aligns across 11 bases. V shed 0 bases, J shed 7 bases, and the junction held 5 bases outside the gene matches. Germline assignment: CDR1 SGHTS and CDR2 YDEGEE. This CDR3 has 15 amino acids.

This clonotype was seen repeatedly, ten times or more. A much larger clone differs from this one at a single base, so this may be a read error. The chain couples TRBV20-1 to TRBJ2-7; 9 nucleotides agree with TRBD1. Germline CDR1 DFQATT, CDR2 SNEGSKA (reference sequence). CDR3 length: 14 residues. CDR3 region: CSALGQGQRGEQYF. The CDR3 bases are TGCAGCGCCCTTGGACAGGGGCAACGGGGCGAGCAGTACTTC.

This clonotype appeared many times. The rearrangement joins TRBV19 to TRBJ1-4, with D hard to call. This CDR3 has 13 residues. Trimming left V 5 bases short and J 7 bases short, with 11 bases between. CDR1 is LNHDA, CDR2 SQIVND, per germline (reference sequence). CDR3 sequence (DNA): TGTGCCAGTAGTCCGGTGACGGGTGAAAAACTGTTTTTT. This codes for CASSPVTGEKLFF.

This clonotype has just a few counts. The chain is built from TRBV28 and TRBJ2-5; 8 positions agree with TRBD1. Germline CDR1 reads MDHEN; CDR2 reads SYDVKM. This CDR3 is built from 17 residues. V shed 1 base, J shed 11 bases, and the junction held 18 bases outside the gene matches. The CDR3 spells CASSLLTGEPSYNEQYF. CDR3 in DNA: TGTGCCAGCAGTTTATTGACAGGGGAACCCTCCTACAATGAGCAGTACTTC.

On this clonotype: Since a much larger clone is just one base distant, this may be a read error. The chain is built from TRBV20-1 and TRBJ2-4, with D maybe TRBD1 (6 bases). The J call may be mistaken, given a closer DNA end match to TRBJ2-7. The CDR3 consists of 13 residues. Germline V lookup: CDR1 DFQATT, CDR2 SNEGSKA (reference sequence). Written as DNA, the CDR3 is TGCAGTACTAGAGGGGGATCGGGTCTCGAGCAGTACTTC. Amino acid sequence: CSTRGGSGLEQYF.

This clonotype has ten or more counts. The V and J genes are TRBV9 and TRBJ1-5; a possible D gene is TRBD1 (6 bases). V lost 4 bases and J 3 bases, leaving 11 bases between the germline ends. Germline CDR1 is SGDLS and CDR2 is YYNGEE. The CDR3 has 14 amino acids. CDR3 DNA: TGTGCCAGCAGCCCCGGGGGCGACAATCAGCCCCAGCATTTT. The encoded protein is CASSPGGDNQPQHF.

This clonotype was observed at least ten times. The V gene is TRBV12-3 or TRBV12-4, the J gene TRBJ1-6; D not certain. V dropped 6 bases and J dropped 6 bases, with 9 bases sitting between them. The CDR3 totals 13 residues. CDR3 residues: CASSPGSNSPLHF. As DNA, the CDR3 is TGTGCCAGCAGCCCTGGGAGTAATTCACCCCTCCACTTT.

The gene calls are TRBV3-1 and TRBJ2-2; D call uncertain. V gave up 0 bases and J gave up 4 bases, with 3 bases separating them. CDR3 length: 13 residues. Germline-derived CDR1 and CDR2 are LGHDT and YNNKEL (reference sequence). CDR3 amino acids: CASSQEGTGELFF. CDR3 DNA sequence: TGTGCCAGCAGCCAAGAGGGCACCGGGGAGCTGTTTTTT.

The table lists this clonotype with many counts. V and J are TRBV5-5 and TRBJ1-1; 7 nucleotides line up with TRBD1. J lost 5 bases, V lost 2 bases, and 6 bases had no gene match. The CDR3 covers 14 residues. Germline V gene sequence: CDR1 SGHKS, CDR2 YYEKEE (reference sequence). The CDR3, as DNA: TGTGCCAGCAGCTTAGACAGGGCTCGGACTGAAGCTTTCTTT. It yields the protein CASSLDRARTEAFF.

This clonotype came up many times. The chain recombines TRBV11-2 with TRBJ2-1, with 9 bases that match TRBD2. Germline lookup yields CDR1 SGHAT and CDR2 FQNNGV. The CDR3 is made up of 18 amino acids. The V gene end was trimmed by 3 bases and the J gene end by 1 base; junction bases not matched to a gene: 10. The CDR3 protein is CASSLIAGEMISYNEQFF. In DNA, the CDR3 is TGTGCCAGCAGCTTGATAGCGGGGGAAATGATATCCTACAATGAGCAGTTCTTC.

Concerning this clonotype: A much bigger clone sits one base away, suggesting this may be a read error. The rearrangement joins TRBV4-3 to TRBJ1-4, with no clear D. The CDR3 is made up of 15 amino acids. Germline loops: CDR1 LGHNA, CDR2 YSLEER. V gave up 7 bases and J gave up 8 bases, with 20 bases separating them. The CDR3 reads CASNQRAPGYEKLFF. The CDR3 bases are TGCGCCAGCAACCAGCGGGCCCCCGGGTACGAAAAACTGTTTTTT.

The rearrangement uses TRBV5-1 and TRBJ2-3, with a tentative D call TRBD1 (6 bases). The CDR3 runs to 15 residues. The germline V and J ends were trimmed by 4 bases and 6 bases, with 18 bases remaining between them. Germline lookup yields CDR1 SGHRS and CDR2 YFSETQ. The CDR3 region has the DNA TGCGCCAGCAGCCCTACCGGGACACAGGCGGATACGCAGTATTTT. Its protein is CASSPTGTQADTQYF.

This clonotype has ten or more counts. The V call is TRBV5-1, the J call TRBJ2-7; 8 nucleotides match TRBD2. The ends lost 3 bases at V and 0 bases at J; junction bases unmatched: 5. The germline V gene has CDR1 SGHRS and CDR2 YFSETQ. The length of the CDR3 is 15 residues. The CDR3 is CASSWSGGLSYEQYF. In nucleotides, the CDR3 is TGCGCCAGCAGCTGGAGCGGGGGCCTCTCCTACGAGCAGTACTTC. The full variable domain, its missing parts supplied by reference TRBV5-1 and TRBJ2-7, is KAGVTQTPRYLIKTRGQQVTLSCSPISGHRSVSWYQQTPGQGLQFLFEYFSETQRNKGNFPGRFSGRQFSNSRSEMNVSTLELGDSALYLCASSWSGGLSYEQYFGPGTRLTVT.

This clonotype was counted between two and nine times. The rearrangement uses TRBV6-2 or TRBV6-3 and TRBJ2-5; D is unresolved. V gave up 2 bases and J gave up 11 bases, with 12 bases separating them. The CDR3 covers 12 residues. CDR1 and CDR2 (germline): MNHEY, SVGEGT. This chain's CDR3 is CASSYAWYEQYF. The CDR3 DNA reads as TGTGCCAGCAGTTACGCCTGGTATGAGCAGTACTTC.

There are many counts of this clonotype. The CDR3 spells CAISEPDRSSYNSPLHF. CDR3 DNA: TGTGCCATCAGTGAGCCGGACCGAAGCTCCTATAATTCACCCCTCCACTTT. The chain joins TRBV10-3 to TRBJ1-6; no reliable D call. CDR1 ENHRY and CDR2 SYGVKD come from the germline V gene. This CDR3 comprises 17 residues. V was cut by 2 bases and J by 0 bases, with 11 bases left in between.

This clonotype was recorded many times. The rearrangement uses TRBV4-3 and TRBJ1-6; the D gene is possibly TRBD1 (6 bases). The CDR3 covers 15 residues. The V end was cut by 0 bases, the J end by 8 bases, with 11 bases between. The germline V gene has CDR1 LGHNA and CDR2 YSLEER. The CDR3 nucleotides are TGCGCCAGCAGCCAAGAGACAGGAGACGATTCACCCCTCCACTTT. Encoded protein: CASSQETGDDSPLHF.

This chain connects TRBV20-1 to TRBJ2-5; 7 nucleotides line up with TRBD2. CDR3 length equals 12 residues. The V segment lost 5 bases and the J segment 5 bases; nucleotides outside the gene matches: 5. Germline-derived CDR1 and CDR2 are DFQATT and SNEGSKA (reference sequence). CDR3 nucleotide sequence: TGCAGTGCTGGGAGGGAAGTGGAGACCCAGTACTTC. Amino acids: CSAGREVETQYF.

This clonotype was seen ten or more times. This chain uses TRBV5-1 with TRBJ2-1; D uncertain. V was shortened by 5 bases and J by 7 bases, with 7 bases between the two germline ends. This CDR3 has 11 amino acids. Germline CDR1 reads SGHRS; CDR2 reads YFSETQ. CDR3 in DNA: TGCGCCAGCAGTATAGAGAATGAGCAGTTCTTC. Its protein is CASSIENEQFF.

At least ten counts were recorded for this clonotype. The chain has TRBV4-3 and TRBJ2-7; 8 bases are shared with TRBD2. V lost 0 bases to trimming and J lost 3 bases; unmatched junction nucleotides: 4. The length of the CDR3 is 15 residues. Looked up from germline, CDR1 is LGHNA and CDR2 is YSLEER. The CDR3 region is CASSQDGGGHYEQYF. DNA of the CDR3: TGCGCCAGCAGCCAAGACGGGGGGGGGCACTACGAGCAGTACTTC.

This clonotype has a count of ten or more. This chain links TRBV30 with TRBJ1-2; tentatively, D is TRBD1 (5 bases). The germline gives CDR1 GTSNPN, CDR2 SVGIG (reference sequence). This CDR3 comprises 13 residues. The V and J ends lost 6 bases and 7 bases respectively, with 18 bases between them. The CDR3 bases are TGTGCCTGTACAGCGGGGGAATCTGGTGGCTACACCTTC. This gives the protein CACTAGESGGYTF.

The chain has TRBV5-1 and TRBJ2-7; D might be TRBD2 (6 bases). CDR1 SGHRS and CDR2 YFSETQ come from the germline V gene. CDR3 length: 15 residues. Trimming shortened V by 4 bases and J by 6 bases, and 20 bases separated the two germline ends. The CDR3: CASSALGGVGGEQYF. The CDR3, as DNA: TGCGCCAGCAGCGCCTTGGGTGGGGTCGGGGGCGAGCAGTACTTC.

This clonotype showed up many times. The chain employs TRBV28 and TRBJ2-1; maybe TRBD1 (5 bases). V was pared by 8 bases and J by 0 bases, with 14 bases between. Germline V gives CDR1 MDHEN, CDR2 SYDVKM. The CDR3 loop spans 15 amino acids. CDR3 nucleotide sequence: TGTGCCAGCTTAAGCCAGGGAAGCTCCTACAATGAGCAGTTCTTC. This translates into CASLSQGSSYNEQFF. The variable domain in full, completed from reference TRBV28 and TRBJ2-1, reads DVKVTQSSRYLVKRTGEKVFLECVQDMDHENMFWYRQDPGLGLRLIYFSYDVKMKEKGDIPEGYSVSREKKERFSLILESASTNQTSMYLCASLSQGSSYNEQFFGPGTRLTVL.

This clonotype has ten or more counts. This chain joins TRBV18 and TRBJ2-1; no clear D gene. The CDR3 has 17 residues. Per the germline V gene, CDR1 is KGHSH and CDR2 is LQKENI. Trimming stripped 3 bases from V and 1 base from J, with 16 bases between. CDR3 sequence: CASSPQFGQRSYNEQFF. As DNA, the CDR3 is TGTGCCAGCTCACCGCAATTCGGTCAGAGATCCTACAATGAGCAGTTCTTC.

This chain uses TRBV20-1 with TRBJ2-7, with 7 positions matching TRBD2. There are 13 residues in the CDR3. Germline V gene lookup returns CDR1 DFQATT and CDR2 SNEGSKA (reference sequence). Trimming at V came to 1 base and at J to 10 bases, leaving 10 bases not matched to a gene. The CDR3 DNA reads as TGCAGTGCTAGAGGGGGCCTAGCGGTGGCCCAGTACTTC. Its protein product is CSARGGLAVAQYF.

This clonotype was counted ten times or more. The chain has TRBV9 and TRBJ2-5; D is ambiguous. Deletions cut 3 bases from V and 5 bases from J, with 17 bases between. This CDR3 contains 15 residues. Germline CDR1 and CDR2: SGDLS and YYNGEE. Written as DNA, the CDR3 is TGTGCCAGCAGCGCTACATCGGTATCCGGGGAGACCCAGTACTTC. Amino acid sequence: CASSATSVSGETQYF.

Note on this clonotype: One end of the junction varies from germline; a read error may be responsible. The chain has TRBV6-6 and TRBJ2-5; 13 bases agree with TRBD2. CDR3 length: 17 residues. The germline V gene encodes CDR1 MNHNY and CDR2 SVGAGI (reference sequence). CDR3 region: CGSSYALLAGGEETQYF. Written as DNA, the CDR3 is TGTGGCAGCAGTTACGCCCTACTAGCGGGGGGGGAAGAGACCCAGTACTTC.

This clonotype was seen a few times. It may be a read error: a sequence one base away is much more abundant. This chain links TRBV20-1 with TRBJ2-1; D is ambiguous. The J call is doubtful: the DNA matches TRBJ2-7 better. In germline, CDR1 is DFQATT, CDR2 SNEGSKA (reference sequence). CDR3 length: 15 amino acids. CDR3 nucleotides: TGCAGCCGGGCGTCGAGTCTCACCCCCTACAATGAGCAGTACTTC. Amino acid sequence: CSRASSLTPYNEQYF.

As concerns this clonotype: This may arise from a read error, as a much more abundant clone is one base away. The CDR3 nucleotides are TGCAGCGCCTCTGAGGAGGCCCATGAGCAGTTCTTC. Its protein is CSASEEAHEQFF. J is TRBJ2-1 and V is TRBV20-1; maybe TRBD2 (5 bases). Germline CDR1 is DFQATT and CDR2 is SNEGSKA (reference sequence). The CDR3 covers 12 residues.